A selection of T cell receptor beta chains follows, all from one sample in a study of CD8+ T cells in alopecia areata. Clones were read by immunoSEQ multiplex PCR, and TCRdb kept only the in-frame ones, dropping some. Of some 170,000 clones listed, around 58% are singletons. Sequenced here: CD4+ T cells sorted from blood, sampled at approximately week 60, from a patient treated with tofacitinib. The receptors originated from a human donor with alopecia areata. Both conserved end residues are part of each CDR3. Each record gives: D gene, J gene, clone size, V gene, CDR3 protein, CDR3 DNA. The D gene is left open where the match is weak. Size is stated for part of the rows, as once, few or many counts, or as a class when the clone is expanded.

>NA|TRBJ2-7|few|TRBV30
CAWSVSGPEQYF
TGTGCCTGGAGTGTATCGGGTCCCGAGCAGTACTTC
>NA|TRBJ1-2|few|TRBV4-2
CASSQDKAYGYTF
TGTGCCAGCAGCCAGGACAAGGCATATGGCTACACCTTC
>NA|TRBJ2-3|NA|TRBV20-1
CSAISTDTQYF
TGCAGTGCTATATCCACAGATACGCAGTATTTT
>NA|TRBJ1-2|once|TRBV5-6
CASSLAGGRNYGYTF
TGTGCCAGCAGCTTGGCGGGCGGTAGGAACTATGGCTACACCTTC
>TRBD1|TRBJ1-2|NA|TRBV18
CASSPGTEEGYGYTF
TGTGCCAGCTCACCCGGGACAGAGGAAGGCTATGGCTACACCTTC
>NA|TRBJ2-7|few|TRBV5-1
CASSPGNGGEQYF
TGCGCCAGCAGCCCGGGCAACGGGGGCGAGCAGTACTTC
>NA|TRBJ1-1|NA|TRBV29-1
CSVARRLNTEAFF
TGCAGCGTTGCCAGGAGATTGAACACTGAAGCTTTCTTT
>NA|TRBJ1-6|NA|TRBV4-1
CASSQDPGQIFNSPLHF
TGCGCCAGCAGCCAAGATCCGGGGCAAATTTTTAATTCACCCCTCCACTTT
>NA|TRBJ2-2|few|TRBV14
CASSPFMTGELFF
TGTGCCAGCAGCCCTTTTATGACCGGGGAGCTGTTTTTT
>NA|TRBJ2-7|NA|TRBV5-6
CASSLGWAHSSYEQYF
TGTGCCAGCAGCTTGGGGTGGGCTCACAGCTCCTACGAGCAGTACTTC
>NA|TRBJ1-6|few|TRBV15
CATSREAAGYNSPLHF
TGTGCCACCAGCAGAGAGGCGGCTGGGTATAATTCACCCCTCCACTTT
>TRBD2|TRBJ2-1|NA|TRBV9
CASSPSAGSSYNEQFF
TGTGCCAGCAGCCCCTCAGCGGGGAGCTCCTACAATGAGCAGTTCTTC
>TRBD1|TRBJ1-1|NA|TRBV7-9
CASSTWTGVNTEAFF
TGTGCCAGCAGCACTTGGACAGGGGTGAACACTGAAGCTTTCTTT